This TCR beta chain was recovered during a study of shared clonotypes between healthy human individuals. Study-wide background: Every donor yielded three CD4 naive, three CD4 memory, two CD8 naive and one CD8 memory plate.

Germline values: CDR1 LGHNA, CDR2 YNFKEQ. The CDR3 spans 16 residues. V gave up 0 bases and J gave up 0 bases, with 12 bases separating them. Naive CD8 populations comprised CD45RO-negative cells positively selected for CCR7, excluding terminally differentiated effector memory CD45RA+ cells. The study drew all its donors from Caucasian adults living in Nashville, Tennessee. Sequencing used immunoSEQ multiplex PCR; TCRdb keeps in-frame clones, though not all of them. The table shows nearly 2 million clones, with over 85% occurring only once. The TCR sequence derives from a man aged 18 to 29 in good health. The V and J genes are TRBV4-2 and TRBJ2-7, with unresolved D. Sequenced: naive CD8+ T cells sorted from blood. This CDR3 reads CASSQEGHPGSYEQYF. DNA for the CDR3: TGTGCCAGCAGCCAAGAAGGCCACCCGGGCTCCTACGAGCAGTACTTC.